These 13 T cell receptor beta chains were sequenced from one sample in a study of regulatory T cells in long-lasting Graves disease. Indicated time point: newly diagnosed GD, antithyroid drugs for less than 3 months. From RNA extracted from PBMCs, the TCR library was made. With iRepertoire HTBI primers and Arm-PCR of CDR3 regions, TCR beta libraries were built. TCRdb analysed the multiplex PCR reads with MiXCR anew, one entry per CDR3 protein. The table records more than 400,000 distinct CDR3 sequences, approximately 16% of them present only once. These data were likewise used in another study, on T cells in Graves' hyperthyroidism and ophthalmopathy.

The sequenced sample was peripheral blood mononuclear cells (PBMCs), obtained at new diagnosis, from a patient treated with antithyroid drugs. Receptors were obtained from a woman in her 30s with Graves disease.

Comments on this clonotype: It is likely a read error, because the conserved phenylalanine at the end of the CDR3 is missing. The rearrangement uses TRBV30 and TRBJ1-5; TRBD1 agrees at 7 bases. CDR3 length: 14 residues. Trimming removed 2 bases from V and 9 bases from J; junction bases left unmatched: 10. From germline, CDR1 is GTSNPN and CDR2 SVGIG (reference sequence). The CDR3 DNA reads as TGTGCCTGGAGTACCAGACAGGGTAGAAGGCCCCAGCATCTT. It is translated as CAWSTRQGRRPQHL.

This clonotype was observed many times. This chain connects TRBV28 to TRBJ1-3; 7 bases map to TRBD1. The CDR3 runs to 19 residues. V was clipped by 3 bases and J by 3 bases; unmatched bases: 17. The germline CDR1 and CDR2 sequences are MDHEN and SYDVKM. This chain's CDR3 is CASSFDGGPRGVYGNTIYF. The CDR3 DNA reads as TGTGCCAGCAGTTTTGACGGAGGCCCCAGGGGGGTTTATGGAAACACCATATATTTT.

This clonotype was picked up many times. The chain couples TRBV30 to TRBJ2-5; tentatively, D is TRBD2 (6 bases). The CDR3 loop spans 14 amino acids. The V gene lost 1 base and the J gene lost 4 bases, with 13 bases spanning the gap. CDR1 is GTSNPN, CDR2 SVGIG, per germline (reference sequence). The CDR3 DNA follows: TGTGCCTGGAGTGGCATGGCGGGATCAGAGACCCAGTACTTC. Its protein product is CAWSGMAGSETQYF.

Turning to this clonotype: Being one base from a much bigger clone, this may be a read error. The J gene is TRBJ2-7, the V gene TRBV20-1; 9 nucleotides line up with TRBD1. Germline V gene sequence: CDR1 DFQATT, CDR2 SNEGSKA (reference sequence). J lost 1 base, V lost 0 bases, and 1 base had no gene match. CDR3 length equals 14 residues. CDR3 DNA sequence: TGCAGTGCTAGAGAGGGGACAGGGTCCTACGAGCAGTACTTC. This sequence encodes CSAREGTGSYEQYF.

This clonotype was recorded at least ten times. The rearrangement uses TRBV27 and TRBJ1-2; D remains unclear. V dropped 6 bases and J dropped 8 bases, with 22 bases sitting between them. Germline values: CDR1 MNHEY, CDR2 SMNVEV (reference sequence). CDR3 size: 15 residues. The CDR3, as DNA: TGTGCCAGCAGCCCGACCTTCCTGCGGTTGTACGGCTACACCTTC. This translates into CASSPTFLRLYGYTF.

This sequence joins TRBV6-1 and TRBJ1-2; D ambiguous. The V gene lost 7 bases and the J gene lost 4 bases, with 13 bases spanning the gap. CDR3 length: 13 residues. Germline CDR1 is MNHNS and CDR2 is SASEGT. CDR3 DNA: TGTGCCAGCACCTCGGGCGCGGTCTATGGCTACACCTTC. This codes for CASTSGAVYGYTF.

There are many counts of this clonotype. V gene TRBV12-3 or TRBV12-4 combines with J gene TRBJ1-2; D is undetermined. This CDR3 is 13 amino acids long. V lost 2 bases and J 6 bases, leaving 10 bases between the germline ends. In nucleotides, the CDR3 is TGTGCCAGCAGTTTATCGGGGTACAATGGCTACACCTTC. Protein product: CASSLSGYNGYTF.

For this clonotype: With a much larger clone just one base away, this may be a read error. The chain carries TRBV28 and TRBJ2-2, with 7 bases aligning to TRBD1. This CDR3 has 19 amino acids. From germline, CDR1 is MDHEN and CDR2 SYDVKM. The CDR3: CASSSPRQGYWGRTGELSF. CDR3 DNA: TGTGCCAGCAGTTCGCCTCGACAGGGTTACTGGGGAAGGACCGGGGAGCTGTCTTTT.

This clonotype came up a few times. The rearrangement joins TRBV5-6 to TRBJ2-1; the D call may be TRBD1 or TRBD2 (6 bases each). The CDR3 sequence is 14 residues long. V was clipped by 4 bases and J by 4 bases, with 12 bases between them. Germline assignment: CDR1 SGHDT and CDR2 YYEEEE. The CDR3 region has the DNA TGTGCCAGCAGCCCTGGGGGGCTGTACAATGAGCAGTTCTTC. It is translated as CASSPGGLYNEQFF.

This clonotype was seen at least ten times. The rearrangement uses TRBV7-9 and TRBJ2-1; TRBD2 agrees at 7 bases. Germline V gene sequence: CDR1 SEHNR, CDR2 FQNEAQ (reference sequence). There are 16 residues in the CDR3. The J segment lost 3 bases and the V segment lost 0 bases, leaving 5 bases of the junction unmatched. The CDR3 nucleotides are TGTGCCAGCAGCTTAGCCGGCGGGAGCGGCTACAATGAGCAGTTCTTC. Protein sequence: CASSLAGGSGYNEQFF.

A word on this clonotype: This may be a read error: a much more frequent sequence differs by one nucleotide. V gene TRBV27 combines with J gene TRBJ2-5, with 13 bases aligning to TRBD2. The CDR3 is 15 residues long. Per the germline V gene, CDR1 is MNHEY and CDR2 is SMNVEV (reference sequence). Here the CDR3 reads CASMGLAGIQEAQYF. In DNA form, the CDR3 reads TGTGCCAGCATGGGACTAGCGGGAATCCAAGAGGCCCAGTACTTC.

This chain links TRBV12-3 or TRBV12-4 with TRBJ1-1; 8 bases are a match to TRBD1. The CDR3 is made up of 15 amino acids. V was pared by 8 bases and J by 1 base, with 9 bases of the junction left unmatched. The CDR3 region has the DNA TGTGCCAGCGGATCCCCGGGACAGGCGAACACTGAAGCTTTCTTT. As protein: CASGSPGQANTEAFF.

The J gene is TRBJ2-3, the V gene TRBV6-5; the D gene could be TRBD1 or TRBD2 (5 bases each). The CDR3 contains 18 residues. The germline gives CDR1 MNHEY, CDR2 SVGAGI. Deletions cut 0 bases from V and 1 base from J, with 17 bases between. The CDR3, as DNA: TGTGCCAGCAGTTACTCGGGACGGAGATCCTGGGGCACAGATACGCAGTATTTT. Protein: CASSYSGRRSWGTDTQYF.